These 10 T cell receptor beta chains originate from one sample sequenced in a study of early T cells in non-severe SARS-CoV-2 infection. TCRdb ran MiXCR on the 5' RACE reads and lists one entry per CDR3 protein. The table includes roughly 60,000 distinct CDR3 sequences, 5.6% detected once. The specimen was whole blood. The source is an adult who was a healthcare worker with PCR-confirmed SARS-CoV-2 infection or an uninfected control (not recorded which).

This clonotype was detected ten times or more. The V gene is TRBV5-4, the J gene TRBJ2-2, with TRBD2 identical over 10 bases. This CDR3 spans 16 amino acids. V lost 3 bases, J lost 3 bases, and 5 bases stayed unmatched. CDR1 and CDR2 from the germline V gene are SGHNT and YYREEE (reference sequence). This CDR3 is CASSSASGGHTGELFF. Here the CDR3 DNA reads TGTGCCAGCAGCTCCGCTAGCGGGGGACACACCGGGGAGCTGTTTTTT.

Only a few counts were recorded for this clonotype. The rearrangement uses TRBV29-1 and TRBJ2-3, with TRBD2 matching 8 bases. The germline gives CDR1 SQVTM, CDR2 ANQGSEA. V lost 3 bases and J lost 3; bases outside the gene matches: 5. This CDR3 contains 14 residues. CDR3 region: CSVDSGLVTDTQYF. The DNA for the CDR3 is TGCAGCGTTGACTCGGGACTAGTAACAGATACGCAGTATTTT.

This clonotype was recorded many times. The V and J genes are TRBV4-1 and TRBJ1-4; D is unclear. Germline loops: CDR1 MGHRA, CDR2 YSYEKL. Trimming pared 4 bases from V and 4 bases from J, leaving 13 bases between. The CDR3 is 15 residues long. CDR3 sequence (DNA): TGCGCCAGCAGCCCGCGTTGGCTGAGTAATGAAAAACTGTTTTTT. This sequence encodes CASSPRWLSNEKLFF.

The chain uses TRBV5-6 and TRBJ2-1; tentatively, D is TRBD2 (5 bases). The germline V gene encodes CDR1 SGHDT and CDR2 YYEEEE. Trimming took off 2 bases at V and 9 bases at J, with 18 bases between the two ends. The CDR3 is 15 amino acids. The CDR3 region is CASSFFGGPKGEQFF. The DNA for the CDR3 is TGTGCCAGCAGCTTTTTTGGCGGGCCGAAGGGTGAGCAGTTCTTC.

This clonotype came up many times. The chain couples TRBV7-2 to TRBJ2-5; 8 bases line up with TRBD2. This CDR3 region has 15 residues. Germline V gene data show CDR1 as SGHTA and CDR2 as FQGNSA. The junction had 4 bases not matched to a gene; V was cut back by 2 bases and J by 2 bases. CDR3 coding DNA: TGTGCCAGCAGCTTATTTCCGGGGGGGCAAGAGACCCAGTACTTC. Its protein is CASSLFPGGQETQYF.

V and J are TRBV2 and TRBJ2-2; 11 bases map to TRBD2. Germline V gene lookup returns CDR1 SNHLY and CDR2 FYNNEI. The junction had 3 bases not matched to a gene; V was cut back by 8 bases and J by 4 bases. The CDR3 length is 14 residues. For the CDR3, the DNA is TGTGCCAGCTTAGCGGGGGGGATCACCGGGGAGCTGTTTTTT. It yields the protein CASLAGGITGELFF. The whole variable domain, filled in from reference TRBV2 and TRBJ2-2, reads EPEVTQTPSHQVTQMGQEVILRCVPISNHLYFYWYRQILGQKVEFLVSFYNNEISEKSEIFDDQFSVERPDGSNFTLKIRSTKLEDSAMYFCASLAGGITGELFFGEGSRLTVL.

This clonotype was observed many times. The chain carries TRBV27 and TRBJ1-6; D remains unclear. Between the trimmed V and J ends, which lost 10 bases and 12 bases, there was a span of 7 bases. CDR1 and CDR2 from the germline V gene are MNHEY and SMNVEV (reference sequence). The CDR3 is 9 residues long. The DNA of the CDR3 is TGTGCCATCTTCGGACCCCTCCACTTT. It codes for CAIFGPLHF.

This clonotype came up many times. The chain links TRBV5-1 to TRBJ1-4; tentatively, D is TRBD1 (5 bases). V was cut by 4 bases and J by 3 bases, with 13 bases left in between. Germline CDR1 reads SGHRS; CDR2 reads YFSETQ. This CDR3 is 15 amino acids long. Here the CDR3 reads CASSGTGSANEKLFF. For the CDR3, the DNA is TGCGCCAGCAGCGGTACAGGTTCAGCTAATGAAAAACTGTTTTTT.

The CDR3 protein is CASSSSGGSFTEQFF. CDR3 coding DNA: TGCGCCAGCTCCTCCAGCGGGGGCTCTTTCACTGAGCAGTTCTTC. This sequence joins TRBV5-1 and TRBJ2-1; TRBD2 matches at 8 bases. Germline V lookup: CDR1 SGHRS, CDR2 YFSETQ. Unmatched junction bases numbered 15, after V lost 7 bases and J lost 9 bases. The CDR3 is made up of 15 amino acids.

In this sample, this clonotype turned up many times. The chain couples TRBV6-5 to TRBJ1-3, with a tentative D call TRBD1 (5 bases). Trimming shortened V by 4 bases and J by 4 bases, and 14 bases separated the two germline ends. The CDR3 runs 15 residues. CDR1 is MNHEY, CDR2 SVGAGI, per germline. CDR3 sequence (DNA): TGTGCCAGCAGTTGGGCAGGGCATTCCGGAAACACCATATATTTT. Its translation is CASSWAGHSGNTIYF.